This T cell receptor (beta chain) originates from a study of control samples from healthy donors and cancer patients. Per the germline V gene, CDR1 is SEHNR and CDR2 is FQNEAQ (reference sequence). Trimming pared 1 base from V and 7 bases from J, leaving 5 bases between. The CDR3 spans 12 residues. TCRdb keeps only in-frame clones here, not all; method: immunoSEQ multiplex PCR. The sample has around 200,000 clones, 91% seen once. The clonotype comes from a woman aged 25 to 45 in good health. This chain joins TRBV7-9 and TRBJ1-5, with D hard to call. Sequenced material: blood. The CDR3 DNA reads TGTGCCAGCAGCTTAGGCGAGCAGCCCCAGCATTTT. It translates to CASSLGEQPQHF.